Listed below are T cell receptor beta chains from one sample, sequenced in a study of blood T cell repertoires in COVID-19. Repertoires were generated with immunoSEQ multiplex PCR, while TCRdb's copy carries only in-frame clones and drops some. The data contain over 110,000 clones, roughly 84% of them singletons. The sample consisted of PBMCs or T cells enriched from blood (not recorded which). The origin of the receptors is a man over 45 in a cohort exposed to, infected with or recovered from COVID-19 (not recorded which). CDR3s include the opening cysteine and the closing phenylalanine or tryptophan. A D gene is named only where the DNA matches it firmly. Clone size, where shown, is once, few, many, or a class for clones that have expanded.

CASSPLITGWQFF | TGTGCCAGCAGCCCCTTGATCACCGGGTGGCAGTTCTTC | TRBJ2-1 | - | TRBV9 | -
CASSQAGRGLYNEQFF | TGCGCCAGCAGCCAAGCGGGGCGGGGGCTGTACAATGAGCAGTTCTTC | TRBJ2-1 | once | TRBV4-1 | -
CASSISDTYNEQFF | TGTGCCAGCAGTATCTCGGACACGTACAATGAGCAGTTCTTC | TRBJ2-1 | - | TRBV6-6 | -
CASSPGQGGGNTIYF | TGTGCCAGCAGCCCGGGACAGGGGGGAGGAAACACCATATATTTT | TRBJ1-3 | few | TRBV7-2 | TRBD1
CASSGSGLGFNEQFF | TGTGCCAGCAGCGGATCGGGACTAGGGTTCAATGAGCAGTTCTTC | TRBJ2-1 | - | TRBV7-6 | TRBD2
CASSPDTNQPQHF | TGTGCCAGCTCACCCGACACCAATCAGCCCCAGCATTTT | TRBJ1-5 | - | TRBV18 | -
CASSLVVRGSGEQYF | TGTGCCAGCAGCTTAGTGGTGCGGGGTTCGGGCGAGCAGTACTTC | TRBJ2-7 | - | TRBV7-2 | -
CASSLFGLSEKLFF | TGTGCCAGCAGCTTATTCGGACTAAGTGAAAAACTGTTTTTT | TRBJ1-4 | - | TRBV7-8 | -
CASSLGGGSYEQYF | TGTGCCAGCAGCTTAGGCGGGGGCAGCTACGAGCAGTACTTC | TRBJ2-7 | - | TRBV5-4 | -
CASSLGTSGFTGELFF | TGTGCCAGCAGCCTGGGGACTAGCGGCTTCACCGGGGAGCTGTTTTTT | TRBJ2-2 | - | TRBV5-6 | TRBD2
CAWRNGRGNTIYF | TGTGCCTGGAGGAATGGCCGTGGAAACACCATATATTTT | TRBJ1-3 | - | TRBV30 | -
CASSIQGASYNEQFF | TGTGCCAGTAGTATTCAGGGGGCTTCCTACAATGAGCAGTTCTTC | TRBJ2-1 | - | TRBV19 | TRBD1
CATSDGQATGELFF | TGTGCCACCAGTGATGGTCAGGCGACCGGGGAGCTGTTTTTT | TRBJ2-2 | - | TRBV24-1 | -
CASSTGLTYEQYF | TGTGCCAGCAGCACAGGGCTAACCTACGAGCAGTACTTC | TRBJ2-7 | - | TRBV7-9 | -
CASSMSSYEQYF | TGTGCCAGTAGTATGAGCTCCTACGAGCAGTACTTC | TRBJ2-7 | - | TRBV19 | -
CASSVEPTGRAFF | TGTGCCAGCAGCGTAGAACCGACAGGTCGAGCTTTCTTT | TRBJ1-1 | - | TRBV9 | -
CASSSNDRGDGYTF | TGTGCCAGCAGCTCTAATGACAGGGGGGATGGCTACACCTTC | TRBJ1-2 | - | TRBV5-4 | TRBD1
CSAELQGGEQFF | TGCAGCGCGGAGTTACAGGGGGGTGAGCAGTTCTTC | TRBJ2-1 | - | TRBV29-1 | TRBD1
CATSRARGQGSNQPQHF | TGTGCCACCAGCAGAGCGAGGGGACAGGGGAGCAATCAGCCCCAGCATTTT | TRBJ1-5 | - | TRBV15 | TRBD1
CASSEIAGSSYEQYF | TGCGCCAGCAGTGAAATAGCGGGGAGCTCCTACGAGCAGTACTTC | TRBJ2-7 | - | TRBV10-1 | TRBD2
CASSFNKGITGELFF | TGTGCCAGCAGCTTTAACAAGGGGATCACCGGGGAGCTGTTTTTT | TRBJ2-2 | once | TRBV5-4 | -
CASSDSGTGSSGANVLTF | TGTGCCAGCAGTGATAGCGGGACAGGGAGCTCTGGGGCCAACGTCCTGACTTTC | TRBJ2-6 | few | TRBV2 | -
CASSRGQGAGETQYF | TGTGCCAGCAGCCGGGGACAGGGGGCGGGGGAGACCCAGTACTTC | TRBJ2-5 | - | TRBV6-5 | TRBD1
CASSAFDRTATGELFF | TGTGCCAGCAGTGCGTTCGACAGGACTGCCACCGGGGAGCTGTTTTTT | TRBJ2-2 | - | TRBV25-1 | -
CASSLGLTGTETQYF | TGTGCCAGCAGCTTAGGCCTTACAGGGACGGAGACCCAGTACTTC | TRBJ2-5 | - | TRBV13 | -
CASRLTGGEHTEAFF | TGTGCCAGCCGCTTGACAGGGGGCGAACACACTGAAGCTTTCTTT | TRBJ1-1 | once | TRBV7-2 | TRBD1
CASSVPGQMNYGYTF | TGTGCCAGCAGTGTCCCGGGACAGATGAACTATGGCTACACCTTC | TRBJ1-2 | - | TRBV6-2/TRBV6-3 | TRBD1
CASSLEGSLTGEKLFF | TGCGCCAGCAGCTTGGAAGGCAGCCTTACGGGGGAAAAACTGTTTTTT | TRBJ1-4 | - | TRBV5-1 | -
CASSQVGGRAQDEQYF | TGCGCCAGCAGCCAAGTCGGCGGGAGGGCCCAGGACGAGCAGTACTTC | TRBJ2-7 | - | TRBV4-1 | TRBD2
CSVSGGAADTIYF | TGCAGCGTTTCAGGGGGCGCGGCGGACACCATATATTTT | TRBJ1-3 | once | TRBV29-1 | TRBD1
CASSGMEGASQPQHF | TGTGCCAGCAGCGGGATGGAGGGGGCAAGTCAGCCCCAGCATTTT | TRBJ1-5 | - | TRBV11-2 | TRBD1
CASSPPSGGSGNTIYF | TGTGCCAGCTCACCACCGTCGGGGGGCTCTGGAAACACCATATATTTT | TRBJ1-3 | - | TRBV18 | -
CASSPTPLSSYEQYF | TGTGCCAGCAGCCCAACCCCTTTGAGCTCCTACGAGCAGTACTTC | TRBJ2-7 | many | TRBV6-5 | -
CASSLGTGTNEKLFF | TGCGCCAGCAGCTTGGGAACAGGGACTAATGAAAAACTGTTTTTT | TRBJ1-4 | once | TRBV5-1 | -
CASSGFDYGYTF | TGTGCCAGCAGCGGTTTCGACTATGGCTACACCTTC | TRBJ1-2 | few | TRBV28 | -
CASSADSYNQPQHF | TGTGCCAGCAGCGCCGACAGTTACAATCAGCCCCAGCATTTT | TRBJ1-5 | once | TRBV9 | -
CASSFSGNYGYTF | TGTGCCAGCAGTTTCAGTGGTAACTATGGCTACACCTTC | TRBJ1-2 | - | TRBV27 | -
CASSYAAGGVNEQYF | TGTGCCAGCAGTTACGCGGCAGGGGGCGTAAACGAGCAGTACTTC | TRBJ2-7 | - | TRBV6-6 | TRBD1
CASSLQGSFQTDTQYF | TGCGCCAGCAGCCTACAGGGGAGTTTTCAGACAGATACGCAGTATTTT | TRBJ2-3 | - | TRBV5-1 | TRBD1
CASSQVEGPNQPQHF | TGCGCCAGCAGCCAAGTTGAGGGTCCCAATCAGCCCCAGCATTTT | TRBJ1-5 | - | TRBV4-3 | -
CSVAETGRNYGYTF | TGCAGCGTTGCTGAGACAGGGAGGAACTATGGCTACACCTTC | TRBJ1-2 | - | TRBV29-1 | TRBD1
CAWTAGRTEAFF | TGTGCCTGGACGGCAGGGCGTACTGAAGCTTTCTTT | TRBJ1-1 | - | TRBV30 | -
CASITSGRAYEQYF | TGTGCCAGCATAACCAGCGGGAGGGCCTACGAGCAGTACTTC | TRBJ2-7 | - | TRBV6-5 | TRBD2
CASSPGTSGGIDEQYF | TGCGCCAGCAGCCCCGGGACTAGCGGGGGGATCGACGAGCAGTACTTC | TRBJ2-7 | - | TRBV4-1 | TRBD2
CASSQDRTTRGDYGYTF | TGCGCCAGCAGCCAAGACCGAACAACCCGAGGAGACTATGGCTACACCTTC | TRBJ1-2 | - | TRBV5-1 | -
CASSLSTSSYNEQFF | TGTGCCAGCAGTTTATCTACCAGCTCCTACAATGAGCAGTTCTTC | TRBJ2-1 | once | TRBV27 | -
CASSQKVSGNTIYF | TGTGCCAGCAGCCAGAAAGTCTCTGGAAACACCATATATTTT | TRBJ1-3 | - | TRBV2 | -